Each of the 31 T cell receptor beta chains below was sequenced from the same sample in a study of blood T cell repertoires in COVID-19. Profiled with immunoSEQ multiplex PCR; TCRdb holds only in-frame clones, not every one. Of some 70,000 clones in the sample, approximately 90% were seen once. Sequenced: peripheral blood. These TCRs come from a man aged 50 to 59 with acute or convalescent COVID-19.

The chain has TRBV12-3 or TRBV12-4 and TRBJ2-7, with a possible D match to TRBD1 (5 bases). The length of the CDR3 is 12 residues. V was trimmed by 5 bases and J by 0 bases, leaving 5 bases between them. The DNA of the CDR3 is TGTGCCAGCAGTAGGGGCTCCTACGAGCAGTACGTC. Encoded protein: CASSRGSYEQYV.

The table lists this clone with a count of one. Here the CDR3 DNA reads TGTGCCAGCAGCTCCGGGAACCAAGAGACCCAGTACTTC. It encodes CASSSGNQETQYF. This sequence joins TRBV4-2 and TRBJ2-5; D may be TRBD2 (5 bases). V was pared by 5 bases and J by 0 bases, with 7 bases between. The CDR3 runs 13 residues. CDR1 and CDR2 (germline): LGHNA, YNFKEQ.

V is TRBV11-3 and J is TRBJ1-3, with a weak D call TRBD1 (5 bases). CDR1 is SGHNT, CDR2 YENEEA, per germline. The CDR3 loop spans 14 amino acids. Trimming shortened V by 7 bases and J by 4 bases, and 14 bases separated the two germline ends. CDR3 DNA sequence: TGTGCCAGCACCCTAAGCGGGGGAGGAAACACCATATATTTT. Its translation is CASTLSGGGNTIYF. Together with reference TRBV11-3 and TRBJ1-3, the CDR3 gives the full variable domain: EAGVVQSPRYKIIEKKQPVAFWCNPISGHNTLYWYLQNLGQGPELLIRYENEEAVDDSQLPKDRFSAERLKGVDSTLKIQPAELGDSAVYLCASTLSGGGNTIYFGEGSWLTVV.

The chain recombines TRBV14 with TRBJ2-5; 9 positions agree with TRBD2. Germline-derived CDR1 and CDR2 are SGHDN and FVKESK. The CDR3 is 14 residues long. V was pared by 4 bases and J by 11 bases, with 11 bases of the junction left unmatched. Here the CDR3 reads CASSRGVRTSVQYF. The CDR3 nucleotides read TGTGCCAGCAGCCGAGGGGTCCGGACTAGCGTTCAGTACTTC. The full variable domain, its missing parts supplied by reference TRBV14 and TRBJ2-5, is EAGVTQFPSHSVIEKGQTVTLRCDPISGHDNLYWYRRVMGKEIKFLLHFVKESKQDESGMPNNRFLAERTGGTYSTLKVQPAELEDSGVYFCASSRGVRTSVQYFGPGTRLLVL.

This rearrangement joins TRBV7-2 to TRBJ2-3, with D possibly matching TRBD2 (6 bases). CDR3 length equals 14 residues. Deletions cut 10 bases from V and 0 bases from J, with 14 bases between. Germline V lookup: CDR1 SGHTA, CDR2 FQGNSA. The DNA for the CDR3 is TGTGCCATTAGGAGGGAGACGAGCACAGATACGCAGTATTTT. This translates into CAIRRETSTDTQYF.

This chain joins TRBV2 and TRBJ2-3; 9 bases agree with TRBD2. The ends lost 2 bases at V and 0 bases at J; junction bases unmatched: 0. The germline gives CDR1 SNHLY, CDR2 FYNNEI. The CDR3 spans 15 residues. The CDR3 nucleotides read TGTGCCAGCAGTGAAACTAGCGGGAGCACAGATACGCAGTATTTT. Protein sequence: CASSETSGSTDTQYF.

The chain couples TRBV2 to TRBJ1-2; D uncertain. The V gene's germline CDR1 is SNHLY and CDR2 FYNNEI. With 8 bases removed from V and 5 bases from J, the gap between germline ends came to 9 bases. The CDR3 is 11 residues long. CDR3 protein: CASQSVYGYTF. The CDR3 DNA reads TGTGCCAGCCAATCAGTGTATGGCTACACCTTC.

The chain links TRBV7-2 to TRBJ2-3; a weak D match, TRBD2 (6 bases). Germline V gives CDR1 SGHTA, CDR2 FQGNSA. The CDR3 consists of 14 residues. The ends were cut back, 5 bases at V and 7 bases at J, with 16 bases in the middle. CDR3 nucleotides: TGTGCCAGCAGCCTGGGCGGGGACTCTTATACGCAGTATTTT. It translates to CASSLGGDSYTQYF.

This clone was observed a single time. This rearrangement joins TRBV9 to TRBJ2-5; TRBD2 matches 11 bases. The V segment lost 0 bases and the J segment 3 bases; nucleotides outside the gene matches: 4. Germline CDR1 reads SGDLS; CDR2 reads YYNGEE. The CDR3 length is 16 residues. CDR3 region: CASSVGTSGREETQYF. The CDR3, as DNA: TGTGCCAGCAGCGTAGGCACTAGCGGGAGAGAAGAGACCCAGTACTTC.

The CDR3 spells CASSSDWTETQYF. CDR3 DNA: TGTGCCAGCAGTTCGGACTGGACGGAGACCCAGTACTTC. The chain uses TRBV2 and TRBJ2-5; TRBD2 is a possible D gene (5 bases). The CDR3 runs to 13 residues. Germline lookup yields CDR1 SNHLY and CDR2 FYNNEI. Trimming took 5 bases from V and 5 from J, leaving 12 bases between them. The complete variable domain, with remaining parts taken from reference TRBV2 and TRBJ2-5, reads EPEVTQTPSHQVTQMGQEVILRCVPISNHLYFYWYRQILGQKVEFLVSFYNNEISEKSEIFDDQFSVERPDGSNFTLKIRSTKLEDSAMYFCASSSDWTETQYFGPGTRLLVL.

This chain uses TRBV6-6 with TRBJ2-1; 11 bases line up with TRBD2. V lost 0 bases, J lost 5 bases, and 3 bases stayed unmatched. The CDR3 has 16 residues. The germline V gene has CDR1 MNHNY and CDR2 SVGAGI (reference sequence). The CDR3 DNA follows: TGTGCCAGCAGTTACTCATCTAGCGGGAGGAACAATGAGCAGTTCTTC. It codes for CASSYSSSGRNNEQFF.

The CDR3 sequence is CASSPGREFYNEQFF. CDR3 DNA sequence: TGTGCCAGCTCACCAGGGCGGGAGTTCTACAATGAGCAGTTCTTC. This chain connects TRBV18 to TRBJ2-1; 7 bases are shared with TRBD2. CDR1 and CDR2 from the germline V gene are KGHSH and LQKENI. Unmatched junction bases numbered 4, after V lost 2 bases and J lost 3 bases. The CDR3 contains 15 residues.

This chain links TRBV5-6 with TRBJ1-4; 10 positions agree with TRBD1. The CDR3 totals 15 residues. CDR1 is SGHDT, CDR2 YYEEEE, per germline. J gave up 8 bases and V 4 bases, and 8 bases lay outside the gene matches. The CDR3 DNA reads as TGTGCCAGCAGCCGAGCCGGGACAGGGGCCGAAAAACTGTTTTTT. Encoded protein: CASSRAGTGAEKLFF. The full variable domain, with the rest looked up from reference TRBV5-6 and TRBJ1-4, is DAGVTQSPTHLIKTRGQQVTLRCSPKSGHDTVSWYQQALGQGPQFIFQYYEEEERQRGNFPDRFSGHQFPNYSSELNVNALLLGDSALYLCASSRAGTGAEKLFFGSGTQLSVL.

This clone was detected only once. The chain combines TRBV6-5 with TRBJ2-1, with 10 nucleotides matching TRBD2. The CDR3 loop spans 15 amino acids. Germline CDR1 is MNHEY and CDR2 is SVGAGI. V lost 8 bases, J lost 0 bases, and 4 bases stayed unmatched. CDR3 sequence reads: CASGSSGSSYNEQFF. CDR3 DNA sequence: TGTGCCAGCGGCTCTAGCGGGAGCTCCTACAATGAGCAGTTCTTC.

This chain links TRBV5-6 with TRBJ2-7; 8 bases are shared with TRBD2. V shed 4 bases, J shed 3 bases, and the junction held 6 bases outside the gene matches. The CDR3 extends over 14 amino acids. Germline lookup yields CDR1 SGHDT and CDR2 YYEEEE. Here the CDR3 DNA reads TGTGCCAGCAGCCACGGACTAGCATACTACGAGCAGTACTTC. As protein: CASSHGLAYYEQYF.

The chain combines TRBV2 with TRBJ2-2, with D possibly matching TRBD2 (6 bases). Trimming took off 7 bases at V and 4 bases at J, with 16 bases between the two ends. The CDR3 spans 15 residues. The germline gives CDR1 SNHLY, CDR2 FYNNEI. In DNA form, the CDR3 reads TGTGCCAGCACGATGGAGGGGTTCGTCACCGGGGAGCTGTTTTTT. This encodes CASTMEGFVTGELFF.

This clone was detected only once. The chain uses TRBV2 and TRBJ1-5; TRBD1 aligns across 10 bases. Losses at the gene ends were 4 bases for V and 7 bases for J; bases not matched to a gene: 4. This CDR3 spans 14 amino acids. Germline lookup yields CDR1 SNHLY and CDR2 FYNNEI. This CDR3 reads CASSGTGGRQPQHF. The CDR3 coding sequence is TGTGCCAGCAGTGGGACAGGGGGAAGACAGCCCCAGCATTTT.

This chain uses TRBV30 with TRBJ1-4, with D possibly being TRBD1 (5 bases). Trimming removed 2 bases from V and 8 bases from J, with 9 bases in between. Germline CDR1 is GTSNPN and CDR2 is SVGIG (reference sequence). This CDR3 contains 12 residues. The CDR3: CAWSIGGEKLFF. DNA of the CDR3: TGTGCCTGGAGTATCGGGGGGGAAAAACTGTTTTTT.

The chain recombines TRBV28 with TRBJ1-2; weak D call: TRBD1 (6 bases). V lost 1 base, J lost 7 bases, and 19 bases lay in between. The germline CDR1 and CDR2 sequences are MDHEN and SYDVKM. The length of the CDR3 is 16 residues. The DNA for the CDR3 is TGTGCCAGCAGTTTATCCCAAGGGGGGGCGCACACTGGCTACACCTTC. It translates to CASSLSQGGAHTGYTF.

The chain joins TRBV6-2 or TRBV6-3 to TRBJ1-4; a possible D gene is TRBD1 (6 bases). V was shortened by 6 bases and J by 8 bases, with 16 bases between the two germline ends. The CDR3 spans 14 residues. Germline assignment: CDR1 MNHEY and CDR2 SVGEGT. The CDR3 DNA follows: TGTGCCAGCAGCCCGCCAGGGGCTCGGGAAAAACTGTTTTTT. It encodes CASSPPGAREKLFF.

The CDR3 is CASKLTGAYEQYF. DNA for the CDR3: TGTGCCAGTAAATTGACAGGGGCCTACGAGCAGTACTTC. This sequence joins TRBV19 and TRBJ2-7; 8 bases agree with TRBD1. CDR3 length: 13 amino acids. V shed 7 bases and J 2 bases; nucleotides not matched to a gene: 4. Per germline, CDR1 LNHDA and CDR2 SQIVND (reference sequence).

Details on this clone: At one end, the junction sequence differs from germline, possibly due to a read error. The genes are TRBV2 and TRBJ1-4; no clear D gene. Looked up from germline, CDR1 is SNHLY and CDR2 is FYNNEI. This CDR3 comprises 15 residues. The CDR3 loop reads CASNELGSTNEKLFF. CDR3 DNA sequence: TGTGCCAGCAATGAACTGGGGAGCACTAATGAAAAACTGTTTTTT. Using reference TRBV2 and TRBJ1-4 for the parts outside the CDR3, the full variable domain is EPEVTQTPSHQVTQMGQEVILRCVPISNHLYFYWYRQILGQKVEFLVSFYNNEISEKSEIFDDQFSVERPDGSNFTLKIRSTKLEDSAMYFCASNELGSTNEKLFFGSGTQLSVL.

This clone was observed once. This chain joins TRBV20-1 and TRBJ2-7, with D maybe TRBD2 (5 bases). Germline loops: CDR1 DFQATT, CDR2 SNEGSKA (reference sequence). This CDR3 is built from 11 residues. V shed 7 bases and J shed 6 bases, with 13 bases lying between them. CDR3 amino acids: CSGRGPREQYF. The CDR3 bases are TGCAGTGGTCGGGGTCCTCGCGAGCAGTACTTC.

The chain employs TRBV10-3 and TRBJ1-5; D is perhaps TRBD1 (6 bases). V shed 2 bases and J shed 1 base, with 12 bases lying between them. The germline CDR1 and CDR2 sequences are ENHRY and SYGVKD. The CDR3 totals 16 residues. CDR3: CAISEGTFNSNQPQHF. DNA of the CDR3: TGTGCCATCAGTGAGGGGACATTTAACAGCAATCAGCCCCAGCATTTT.

The chain uses TRBV10-2 and TRBJ1-2, with D perhaps TRBD1 (6 bases). Germline lookup yields CDR1 WSHSY and CDR2 SAAADI. The CDR3 is 14 amino acids. V was shortened by 6 bases and J by 4 bases, with 15 bases between the two germline ends. DNA for the CDR3: TGCGCCAGCAGCCGAGAGGGACACGGCTATGGCTACACCTTC. Translated, it gives CASSREGHGYGYTF.

The rearrangement joins TRBV24-1 to TRBJ2-7, with a weak D call TRBD2 (5 bases). Deletions cut 2 bases from V and 7 bases from J, with 14 bases between. The germline V gene encodes CDR1 KGHDR and CDR2 SFDVKD. The CDR3 runs 14 residues. The DNA of the CDR3 is TGTGCCACCAGTGATTCCGTTGAACAGCGGGAGCAGTACTTC. Encoded protein: CATSDSVEQREQYF.

The chain is built from TRBV24-1 and TRBJ2-1; TRBD2 might be the D (6 bases). CDR3 length equals 16 residues. The germline V gene encodes CDR1 KGHDR and CDR2 SFDVKD. The V gene lost 4 bases and the J gene lost 4 bases, with 16 bases spanning the gap. Here the CDR3 DNA reads TGTGCCACCAGTGAAGCCTCCGGGGGAGGTTACAATGAGCAGTTCTTC. Protein: CATSEASGGGYNEQFF.

The V and J genes are TRBV19 and TRBJ1-1, with D tentatively TRBD1 (6 bases). The CDR3 has 14 residues. V was cut by 4 bases and J by 4 bases, with 13 bases left in between. CDR1 and CDR2 (germline): LNHDA, SQIVND (reference sequence). CDR3 coding DNA: TGTGCCAGTAGTACCAGGGGAAGGAGCACTGAAGCTTTCTTT. This sequence encodes CASSTRGRSTEAFF.

The J gene is TRBJ2-1, the V gene TRBV12-3 or TRBV12-4; TRBD2 aligns across 8 bases. The length of the CDR3 is 13 residues. The junction had 10 bases not matched to a gene; V was cut back by 9 bases and J by 9 bases. CDR3 bases: TGTGCCAGTGGGGCTAGCGGGCCCACTGAGCAGTTCTTC. Translated, it gives CASGASGPTEQFF.

CDR3 amino acids: CAISDLGSGGETQYF. The DNA of the CDR3 is TGTGCCATCAGTGATCTCGGTAGCGGAGGGGAGACCCAGTACTTC. The V call is TRBV10-3, the J call TRBJ2-5; D might be TRBD2 (6 bases). V was clipped by 3 bases and J by 5 bases, with 16 bases between them. The germline V gene has CDR1 ENHRY and CDR2 SYGVKD. The CDR3 covers 15 residues.

The V call is TRBV29-1, the J call TRBJ1-2, with 10 bases matching TRBD1. Germline CDR1 and CDR2: SQVTM and ANQGSEA. V dropped 1 base and J dropped 4; count of bases not matched to a gene: 6. This CDR3 is built from 15 residues. The CDR3 loop reads CSVEGRQGAGYGYTF. The CDR3, as DNA: TGCAGCGTTGAAGGTAGACAGGGGGCTGGCTATGGCTACACCTTC.